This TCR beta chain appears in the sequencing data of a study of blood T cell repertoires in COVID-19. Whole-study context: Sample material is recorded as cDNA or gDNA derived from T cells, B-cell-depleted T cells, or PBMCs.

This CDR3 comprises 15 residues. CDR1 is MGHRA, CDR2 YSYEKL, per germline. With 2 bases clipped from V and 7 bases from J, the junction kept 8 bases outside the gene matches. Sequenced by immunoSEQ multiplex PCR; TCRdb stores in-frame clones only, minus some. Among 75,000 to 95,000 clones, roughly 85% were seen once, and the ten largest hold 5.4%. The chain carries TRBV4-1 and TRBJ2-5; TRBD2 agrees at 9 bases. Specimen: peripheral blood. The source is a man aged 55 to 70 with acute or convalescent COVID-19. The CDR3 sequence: CASSQSLSGGGTQYF. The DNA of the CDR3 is TGCGCCAGCAGCCAATCCCTTAGCGGGGGCGGGACCCAGTACTTC.